Listed here are 2 T cell receptor beta chains from one sample, sequenced in a study of T-cell reconstitution after alpha-beta-depleted transplantation in children. Preparation of the TCRbeta library used unique molecular identifiers. TCRdb re-called the PCR reads through MiXCR, storing one row per CDR3 protein. Here the sample spans about 610,000 distinct CDR3 sequences, 10% to 13% being singletons. The sample was PBMCs from the stem cell graft donor, taken from the stem cell graft. Source of these receptors: a human donor who donated a stem cell graft to a child with acute myeloid leukemia.

This clonotype turned up a few times. CDR3 coding DNA: TGTGCCAGCAGCCAATATCAGCCCGGGGAGCTGTTTTTT. Translated, it gives CASSQYQPGELFF. The chain links TRBV3-1 to TRBJ2-2, with D hard to call. The germline V gene encodes CDR1 LGHDT and CDR2 YNNKEL (reference sequence). The CDR3 is 13 residues long. V lost 2 bases and J 6 bases, leaving 7 bases between the germline ends.

This clonotype was counted many times. The chain carries TRBV7-2 and TRBJ2-1, with D unresolved. The CDR3 length is 15 residues. Trimming left V 0 bases short and J 0 bases short, with 6 bases between. Germline V gives CDR1 SGHTA, CDR2 FQGNSA. The DNA for the CDR3 is TGTGCCAGCAGCTTAGCCTCGAACTCCTACAATGAGCAGTTCTTC. Translating gives CASSLASNSYNEQFF.